The 14 T cell receptor beta chains presented below share a single source sample, sequenced in a study of blood T cells in healthy people across ages. Sample-barcoded 5' priming and a J-beta primer mix drove a second PCR of about 6 to 12 cycles. TCRdb redid the calling of the 5' RACE reads with MiXCR, one entry per CDR3 protein. The sample shows under 2 million distinct CDR3 sequences, roughly 32% of them seen only once. The sample comprised blood. These TCRs come from a woman aged 25 to 39 in good health.

This clonotype was picked up a small number of times. The chain combines TRBV12-3 or TRBV12-4 with TRBJ1-1, with D maybe TRBD1 (6 bases). Deletions cut 5 bases from V and 5 bases from J, with 15 bases between. The length of the CDR3 is 14 residues. CDR3 bases: TGTGCCAGCAGTCTGTGGGAGGGGGAGACTGAAGCTTTCTTT. As protein: CASSLWEGETEAFF.

A few counts support this clonotype. The CDR3 DNA follows: TGTGCCAGCAGCGCCACTTCCGGGACTCCGGGGACAGATACGCAGTATTTT. This encodes CASSATSGTPGTDTQYF. The chain links TRBV13 to TRBJ2-3, with D perhaps matching TRBD2 (6 bases). CDR1 PRHDT and CDR2 FYEKMQ come from the germline V gene (reference sequence). The CDR3 is 17 amino acids. Between the trimmed V and J ends, which lost 5 bases and 3 bases, there was a span of 21 bases.

The chain combines TRBV27 with TRBJ2-5; TRBD1 agrees at 7 bases. CDR1 and CDR2 (germline): MNHEY, SMNVEV (reference sequence). The CDR3 covers 14 residues. The ends lost 4 bases at V and 5 bases at J; junction bases unmatched: 7. CDR3 sequence: CASSWNRGRETQYF. The CDR3 DNA follows: TGTGCCAGCAGTTGGAACAGGGGCCGGGAGACCCAGTACTTC.

This rearrangement joins TRBV12-3 or TRBV12-4 to TRBJ2-5; D gene uncertain. V was trimmed by 6 bases and J by 1 base, leaving 15 bases between them. CDR3 length equals 15 residues. The CDR3, as DNA: TGTGCCAGCAGGCCCGGACCGTCGATCCAAGAGACCCAGTACTTC. Translation gives CASRPGPSIQETQYF.

The chain has TRBV11-2 and TRBJ1-1; the D gene is possibly TRBD1 (5 bases). Trimming stripped 1 base from V and 10 bases from J, with 16 bases between. The CDR3 consists of 14 residues. The germline V gene encodes CDR1 SGHAT and CDR2 FQNNGV. DNA of the CDR3: TGTGCCAGCAGCTTAGGCGCTGGTGGCGGGGGAGCTTTCTTT. Translation gives CASSLGAGGGGAFF. The full variable domain, with the rest looked up from reference TRBV11-2 and TRBJ1-1, is EAGVAQSPRYKIIEKRQSVAFWCNPISGHATLYWYQQILGQGPKLLIQFQNNGVVDDSQLPKDRFSAERLKGVDSTLKIQPAKLEDSAVYLCASSLGAGGGGAFFGQGTRLTVV.

This clonotype was seen more than once but under ten times. The chain recombines TRBV27 with TRBJ2-1, with TRBD2 matching 8 bases. Germline values: CDR1 MNHEY, CDR2 SMNVEV (reference sequence). This CDR3 is built from 17 residues. V was pared by 6 bases and J by 6 bases, with 16 bases of the junction left unmatched. DNA for the CDR3: TGTGCCAGCAGCCCCGGTGCGGGACTAGGCGGATTCAATGAGCAGTTCTTC. Its protein product is CASSPGAGLGGFNEQFF.

This clonotype was recorded a few times. The CDR3 protein is CSADSGLLTWAPDTQYF. In nucleotides, the CDR3 is TGCAGTGCGGACTCGGGACTCTTGACGTGGGCCCCAGATACGCAGTATTTT. The rearrangement links TRBV20-1 to TRBJ2-3, with D tentatively TRBD2 (6 bases). Germline V CDR1 and CDR2: DFQATT, SNEGSKA (reference sequence). Between the trimmed V and J ends, which lost 6 bases and 4 bases, there was a span of 26 bases. The CDR3 consists of 17 residues.

V and J are TRBV3-1 and TRBJ2-5; no definite D call. The V gene lost 0 bases and the J gene lost 3 bases, with 8 bases spanning the gap. Germline V gives CDR1 LGHDT, CDR2 YNNKEL (reference sequence). CDR3 length: 14 amino acids. In DNA form, the CDR3 reads TGTGCCAGCAGCCAAGATCTGACTGAAGAGACCCAGTACTTC. This gives the protein CASSQDLTEETQYF.

The chain carries TRBV30 and TRBJ1-1; possibly TRBD1 for D (5 bases). The germline CDR1 and CDR2 sequences are GTSNPN and SVGIG (reference sequence). V was pared by 2 bases and J by 7 bases, with 14 bases between. This CDR3 comprises 13 residues. Written as DNA, the CDR3 is TGTGCCTGGAGTCCCCATTCAGGGCTTGAAGCTTTCTTT. As protein: CAWSPHSGLEAFF.

This clonotype was picked up a small number of times. The chain is built from TRBV5-1 and TRBJ2-7; 10 bases align to TRBD2. Germline lookup yields CDR1 SGHRS and CDR2 YFSETQ. Trimming took 1 base from V and 5 from J; bases not matched to a gene: 6. This CDR3 has 15 residues. CDR3 in amino acids: CASSLLSGGDHEQYF. CDR3 DNA sequence: TGCGCCAGCAGCTTGCTCAGCGGGGGGGACCACGAGCAGTACTTC. Combining the CDR3 with reference TRBV5-1 and TRBJ2-7 gives the whole variable domain KAGVTQTPRYLIKTRGQQVTLSCSPISGHRSVSWYQQTPGQGLQFLFEYFSETQRNKGNFPGRFSGRQFSNSRSEMNVSTLELGDSALYLCASSLLSGGDHEQYFGPGTRLTVT.

This clonotype turned up a few times. The chain uses TRBV25-1 and TRBJ1-1; a possible D gene is TRBD1 (5 bases). The germline V gene encodes CDR1 MGHDK and CDR2 SYGVNS. Trimming stripped 8 bases from V and 8 bases from J, with 9 bases between. The CDR3 has 10 residues. The CDR3 DNA is TGTGCCAGCGGGGACGCCGAAGCTTTCTTT. Translating gives CASGDAEAFF.

Comments on this clonotype: This likely comes from a read error, as the CDR3 has no conserved phenylalanine or tryptophan at its end. This chain links TRBV7-6 with TRBJ2-7, with TRBD1 identical over 7 bases. The CDR3 loop spans 12 amino acids. Germline CDR1 is SGHVS and CDR2 is FNYEAQ. With 7 bases clipped from V and 1 base from J, the junction kept 1 base outside the gene matches. CDR3 bases: TGTGCCAGCAAGGGACAGTCCTACGAGCAGTACTAC. Translating it yields CASKGQSYEQYY.

The chain has TRBV11-2 and TRBJ2-1, with no clear D. V was shortened by 4 bases and J by 0 bases, with 10 bases between the two germline ends. CDR1 SGHAT and CDR2 FQNNGV come from the germline V gene. The CDR3 contains 15 residues. CDR3 nucleotide sequence: TGTGCCAGCAGCTCCCGGTTTGGCTCCTACAATGAGCAGTTCTTC. Encoded protein: CASSSRFGSYNEQFF. Filled out from reference TRBV11-2 and TRBJ2-1, the complete variable domain reads EAGVAQSPRYKIIEKRQSVAFWCNPISGHATLYWYQQILGQGPKLLIQFQNNGVVDDSQLPKDRFSAERLKGVDSTLKIQPAKLEDSAVYLCASSSRFGSYNEQFFGPGTRLTVL.

The chain recombines TRBV15 with TRBJ2-3; D might be TRBD2 (6 bases). Trimming left V 5 bases short and J 6 bases short, with 15 bases between. This CDR3 contains 14 residues. Germline V gene data show CDR1 as LNHNV and CDR2 as YYDKDF (reference sequence). CDR3 loop: CATSRGTSGDTQYF. CDR3 DNA: TGTGCCACCAGCCGCGGGACCTCGGGGGATACGCAGTATTTT.